The 2 T cell receptor beta chains in this list originate from one sample, sequenced in a study of breast tumors, draining lymph nodes, adjacent tissues. One entry per CDR3 protein, called by TCRdb with MiXCR from the multiplex PCR reads. The sample holds around 110,000 distinct CDR3 sequences, 30% seen once. The lymph nodes were axillary draining lymph nodes from breast cancer patients. The sample taken for sequencing was axillary lymph node tissue. Source of these receptors: a female donor with breast cancer. Some clones in this sample may be carry-over from other donors' samples.

Details on this clonotype: At one boundary the junction diverges from the germline segment, which might be a read error. V gene TRBV19 combines with J gene TRBJ2-1; no clear D gene. CDR1 is LNHDA and CDR2 is SQIVND in the germline V gene (reference sequence). The length of the CDR3 is 14 residues. DNA of the CDR3: TGTGCCAGTAGTATAGGGGCCCCACCCAATGAGCGGTTCTTC. As protein: CASSIGAPPNERFF.

There are many counts of this clonotype. The CDR3 loop is CSARDLGRAYEQYF. CDR3 nucleotide sequence: TGCAGTGCTAGAGATCTCGGGAGGGCCTACGAGCAGTACTTC. The V gene is TRBV20-1, the J gene TRBJ2-7; 8 nucleotides line up with TRBD2. This CDR3 has 14 residues. Germline V gene sequence: CDR1 DFQATT, CDR2 SNEGSKA (reference sequence). Trimming at V came to 0 bases and at J to 2 bases, leaving 3 bases not matched to a gene.